A selection of T cell receptor beta chains follows, all from one sample in a study of cytomegalovirus exposure and HLA in healthy donors. The data were produced by immunoSEQ multiplex PCR, yet TCRdb's version contains in-frame clones alone and is incomplete. This sample has 85,000 to 100,000 clones, with just under 90% found just once. The specimen sequenced was PBMCs. The receptors derive from a man between 18 and 35 years old in good health and CMV-seronegative. Both conserved end residues are part of each CDR3. A D gene is named only where the DNA matches it firmly. For some rows the clone size is stated as once, few or many, or as a class when expanded; others skip it.

V gene	CDR3 length	J gene	clone size	D gene	CDR3 DNA	CDR3 protein
TRBV30	11	TRBJ2-7	-	-	TGTGCCTGGGGGCCCCGGGGCGAGCAGTACTTC	CAWGPRGEQYF
TRBV5-6	17	TRBJ1-5	-	-	TGTGCCAGCAGCTCGACCAGATACCGAGCGGACAATCAGCCCCAGCATTTT	CASSSTRYRADNQPQHF
TRBV5-6	16	TRBJ2-1	few	TRBD2	TGTGCCAGCAGCTTCTTTGGGACTAGCGCCTACAATGAGCAGTTCTTC	CASSFFGTSAYNEQFF
TRBV5-1	15	TRBJ2-3	-	-	TGCGCCAGCAGCTTGGCCAGGTCCCTCCCAGATACGCAGTATTTT	CASSLARSLPDTQYF
TRBV9	17	TRBJ1-4	-	TRBD1	TGTGCCAGCAGCCCAGGACAGGGGGCGAGTGTTGTTGAAAAACTGTTTTTT	CASSPGQGASVVEKLFF
TRBV19	15	TRBJ2-1	-	-	TGTGCCCGCGAGCCCCAACTGGGGGCCCGGGGTGAGCAGTTCTTC	CAREPQLGARGEQFF
TRBV5-4	14	TRBJ2-1	-	-	TGTGCCAGCAGCTTGAAACCCCAGTTCAATGAGCAGTTCTTC	CASSLKPQFNEQFF
TRBV6-1	15	TRBJ1-2	-	TRBD1	TGTGCCAGCAGTGAAAGTCGGCAGGGGGCTTATGGCTACACCTTC	CASSESRQGAYGYTF
TRBV4-2	19	TRBJ2-3	-	TRBD2	TGTGCCAGCAGCAGGGCTAGCGGGCAGATGTGGGAAGGCACAGATACGCAGTATTTT	CASSRASGQMWEGTDTQYF
TRBV7-3	15	TRBJ2-7	-	TRBD1	TGTGCCAGCAGCTTAATCCCGGGACAGCCTAGGAAGCAGTACTTC	CASSLIPGQPRKQYF
TRBV29-1	13	TRBJ2-1	-	-	TGCAGCGTTGTATGGCCAAATTACAATGAGCAGTTCTTC	CSVVWPNYNEQFF
TRBV19	13	TRBJ2-3	-	-	TGTGCCAGTAGCGGGAGATGGACAGATACGCAGTATTTT	CASSGRWTDTQYF